One sample yielded the 23 T cell receptor beta chains listed below, sequenced in a study of cytomegalovirus exposure and HLA in healthy donors (dated by TCRdb to about 2017). The library was built by means of the immunoSEQ multiplex PCR assay. A mixture of 60 forward primers for TCR Vbeta segments and 13 reverse primers for TCR Jbeta segments was used in the multiplex PCR. What TCRdb holds here is the immuneACCESS table cut down to in-frame rearrangements. Part of the clones is not present; checked against another copy, under half of the missing clones reflect an unresolved V gene, and the others are unexplained. A total of some 150,000 clones appear in this sample, 60% to 85% of them only once. Together, the top ten hold roughly 1.8% of the sample. Sequencing input: PBMCs. The origin of the receptors is a female donor in good health and CMV-seropositive.

This clone is medium-sized (0.01 to 0.1%). The J gene is TRBJ2-6, the V gene TRBV5-4; tentatively, D is TRBD2 (6 bases). Trimming took off 7 bases at V and 0 bases at J, with 8 bases between the two ends. This CDR3 has 14 amino acids. The germline V gene has CDR1 SGHNT and CDR2 YYREEE (reference sequence). In nucleotides, the CDR3 is TGTGCCAGCCGGAGGGACTCTGGGGCCAACGTCCTGACTTTC. It specifies CASRRDSGANVLTF.

V and J are TRBV18 and TRBJ2-3, with 9 positions matching TRBD1. Looked up from germline, CDR1 is KGHSH and CDR2 is LQKENI. This CDR3 has 16 amino acids. J gave up 2 bases and V 5 bases, and 8 bases lay outside the gene matches. The CDR3 DNA is TGTGCCAGCTCAACGTGGGACAGGGCTCCCACAGATACGCAGTATTTT. Amino acid sequence: CASSTWDRAPTDTQYF.

The chain couples TRBV5-1 to TRBJ2-1; D is perhaps TRBD1 (7 bases). There are 16 residues in the CDR3. V was clipped by 0 bases and J by 3 bases, with 13 bases between them. Germline V CDR1 and CDR2: SGHRS, YFSETQ. Here the CDR3 DNA reads TGCGCCAGCAGCTTGGCGGGGGACAGCTACTACAATGAGCAGTTCTTC. This encodes CASSLAGDSYYNEQFF.

CDR3 residues: CASSVVGLAGVTGETQYF. As DNA, the CDR3 is TGTGCCAGCAGCGTGGTAGGGCTAGCGGGAGTTACCGGGGAGACCCAGTACTTC. V gene TRBV7-2 combines with J gene TRBJ2-5; TRBD2 agrees at 10 bases. J lost 5 bases, V lost 5 bases, and 17 bases had no gene match. Germline CDR1 and CDR2: SGHTA and FQGNSA. The CDR3 is 18 amino acids.

The chain joins TRBV5-1 to TRBJ1-1; 7 bases align to TRBD1. The V gene end was trimmed by 1 base and the J gene end by 1 base; junction bases not matched to a gene: 4. Germline V lookup: CDR1 SGHRS, CDR2 YFSETQ. The CDR3 has 15 residues. CDR3 sequence reads: CASSLIGQENTEAFF. The CDR3 DNA is TGCGCCAGCAGCTTGATTGGACAGGAGAACACTGAAGCTTTCTTT.

The rearrangement links TRBV6-1 to TRBJ1-3, with 7 bases fitting TRBD1. Germline V CDR1 and CDR2: MNHNS, SASEGT. The CDR3 extends over 15 amino acids. V dropped 6 bases and J dropped 0; count of bases not matched to a gene: 5. CDR3 sequence: CASSFRQGSGNTIYF. The CDR3 bases are TGTGCCAGCAGCTTTAGACAGGGCTCTGGAAACACCATATATTTT.

The sample holds a few counts of this clone. This chain links TRBV9 with TRBJ2-7; D not certain. CDR1 is SGDLS and CDR2 is YYNGEE in the germline V gene. Trimming took 0 bases from V and 2 from J, leaving 9 bases between them. The CDR3 has 14 residues. In nucleotides, the CDR3 is TGTGCCAGCAGCGTAGGGGCAGCTACCTACGAGCAGTACTTC. Translated, it gives CASSVGAATYEQYF.

V is TRBV29-1 and J is TRBJ2-1; TRBD2 aligns across 7 bases. The CDR3 runs to 14 residues. The germline gives CDR1 SQVTM, CDR2 ANQGSEA. The J segment lost 11 bases and the V segment lost 3 bases, leaving 13 bases of the junction unmatched. As DNA, the CDR3 is TGCAGCGTTGATCCCCAGGGAGGGGCCCCCCAGCAGTTCTTC. As protein: CSVDPQGGAPQQFF.

This clone was recorded only once. The rearrangement links TRBV5-1 to TRBJ2-5, with D possibly TRBD2 on 5 matching bases. Germline CDR1 is SGHRS and CDR2 is YFSETQ. This CDR3 contains 15 residues. The V end was cut by 0 bases, the J end by 5 bases, with 14 bases between. CDR3 sequence (DNA): TGCGCCAGCAGCTTGGAAGGGTTGACGGGGGAGACCCAGTACTTC. This translates into CASSLEGLTGETQYF.

The gene calls are TRBV29-1 and TRBJ2-5; D not certain. The DNA end is a closer match to TRBJ2-7, so the J assignment may be wrong. Germline V gene lookup returns CDR1 SQVTM and CDR2 ANQGSEA. The CDR3 sequence is 12 residues long. The CDR3 protein is CSVGDAPYEQYF. DNA for the CDR3: TGCAGCGTTGGAGACGCGCCCTACGAGCAGTACTTC.

V and J are TRBV28 and TRBJ2-5; perhaps TRBD2 as D (5 bases). CDR1 MDHEN and CDR2 SYDVKM come from the germline V gene. V was trimmed by 5 bases and J by 4 bases, leaving 14 bases between them. The CDR3 has 14 residues. The CDR3 spells CASSPPGIRETQYF. CDR3 coding DNA: TGTGCCAGCAGTCCCCCCGGGATTCGAGAGACCCAGTACTTC.

This sequence joins TRBV6-5 and TRBJ2-5; 7 bases align to TRBD2. The CDR3 consists of 14 residues. J lost 4 bases, V lost 6 bases, and 8 bases had no gene match. Germline CDR1 MNHEY, CDR2 SVGAGI. CDR3: CASRDWDYPETQYF. Here the CDR3 DNA reads TGTGCCAGCAGGGACTGGGACTACCCAGAGACCCAGTACTTC.

This clone was picked up one time. The chain uses TRBV9 and TRBJ2-3; 9 nucleotides agree with TRBD2. Trimming cost V 0 bases and J 3 bases; bases outside gene matches: 8. The germline V gene has CDR1 SGDLS and CDR2 YYNGEE. CDR3 length: 17 residues. For the CDR3, the DNA is TGTGCCAGCAGCGTAGAAGTAGCGGGAGAAAGGACAGATACGCAGTATTTT. Amino acids: CASSVEVAGERTDTQYF.

The rearrangement uses TRBV4-1 and TRBJ1-5; D may be TRBD1 (6 bases). Trimming removed 0 bases from V and 7 bases from J, with 10 bases in between. CDR1 is MGHRA, CDR2 YSYEKL, per germline. CDR3 length: 14 amino acids. The DNA of the CDR3 is TGCGCCAGCAGCCAAGAGCGGGGGCCCCAGCCCCAGCATTTT. Amino acid sequence: CASSQERGPQPQHF.

The V call is TRBV2, the J call TRBJ2-7; D not resolved. Germline V gene data show CDR1 as SNHLY and CDR2 as FYNNEI. There are 12 residues in the CDR3. V was trimmed by 5 bases and J by 0 bases, leaving 5 bases between them. The CDR3 DNA is TGTGCCAGCAGTCTTAACTCCTACGAGCAGTACTTC. Protein: CASSLNSYEQYF.

The chain carries TRBV27 and TRBJ2-7; 12 bases are shared with TRBD2. Germline V CDR1 and CDR2: MNHEY, SMNVEV (reference sequence). The CDR3 is 15 residues long. J gave up 7 bases and V 5 bases, and 9 bases lay outside the gene matches. CDR3 DNA sequence: TGTGCCAGCAGTAACCGACTAGCGGGAGACGGTGAGCAGTACTTC. Protein product: CASSNRLAGDGEQYF.

The chain recombines TRBV6-6 with TRBJ2-5, with 7 bases fitting TRBD1. V lost 6 bases to trimming and J lost 0 bases; unmatched junction nucleotides: 4. This CDR3 has 14 residues. Germline CDR1 reads MNHNY; CDR2 reads SVGAGI (reference sequence). CDR3 coding DNA: TGTGCCAGCAGCCGGGACAGAGACCAAGAGACCCAGTACTTC. Encoded protein: CASSRDRDQETQYF.

The CDR3 bases are TGTGCCAGCAGCTTAGGGACTAGCGGGGGGGCCCGGCGGGAGACCCAGTACTTC. It is translated as CASSLGTSGGARRETQYF. This chain links TRBV7-8 with TRBJ2-5, with 15 bases identical to TRBD2. Germline loops: CDR1 SGHVS, CDR2 FQNEAQ. CDR3 size: 18 residues. Trimming took 1 base from V and 5 from J; bases not matched to a gene: 8.

The chain combines TRBV5-1 with TRBJ1-2; TRBD1 might be the D (6 bases). CDR3 length: 14 amino acids. Trimming shortened V by 4 bases and J by 7 bases, and 17 bases separated the two germline ends. From germline, CDR1 is SGHRS and CDR2 YFSETQ. The chain's CDR3 is CASSVTTGRRGYTF. CDR3 in DNA: TGCGCCAGCAGCGTAACAACAGGGCGTCGTGGCTACACCTTC.

This chain connects TRBV5-4 to TRBJ1-2; 7 nucleotides match TRBD1. CDR3 length: 13 residues. CDR1 SGHNT and CDR2 YYREEE come from the germline V gene (reference sequence). V trimming: 3 bases; J trimming: 4 bases; junction bases outside the gene matches: 3. The CDR3 region has the DNA TGTGCCAGCAGCTCCCGGGACAGCTATGGCTACACCTTC. Translated, it gives CASSSRDSYGYTF.

The chain joins TRBV30 to TRBJ2-1, with D possibly being TRBD2 (6 bases). The CDR3 consists of 15 residues. Germline values: CDR1 GTSNPN, CDR2 SVGIG (reference sequence). Trimming pared 0 bases from V and 8 bases from J, leaving 17 bases between. CDR3 sequence reads: CAWSVRTGSFYEQFF. CDR3 coding DNA: TGTGCCTGGAGTGTACGTACCGGGAGCTTTTATGAGCAGTTCTTC.

The gene calls are TRBV7-2 and TRBJ2-3; a weak D match, TRBD2 (6 bases). The V and J ends lost 5 bases and 3 bases respectively, with 9 bases between them. The CDR3 covers 13 residues. The germline CDR1 and CDR2 sequences are SGHTA and FQGNSA. CDR3 DNA sequence: TGTGCCAGCAGCCCGGGGACTACAGATACGCAGTATTTT. Translation: CASSPGTTDTQYF.

The chain joins TRBV11-2 to TRBJ2-7; TRBD2 matches at 14 bases. J lost 4 bases, V lost 5 bases, and 4 bases had no gene match. Germline V gene data show CDR1 as SGHAT and CDR2 as FQNNGV. There are 15 residues in the CDR3. Here the CDR3 reads CASSGGLAGGYEQYF. CDR3 bases: TGTGCCAGCAGCGGAGGACTAGCGGGGGGATACGAGCAGTACTTC.